These 28 T cell receptor beta chains share one sample of origin, sequenced in a study of T cell clones after liver transplantation. The data were produced by immunoSEQ multiplex PCR, yet TCRdb's version contains in-frame clones alone and is incomplete. The sample lists under 150,000 clones, 90% occurring once. The source was CD4+ T cells from blood, collected 12 months after liver transplant. Receptor source: a human patient who received a liver transplant. Some T cells may possibly be graft donor cells.

This rearrangement joins TRBV25-1 to TRBJ2-7; maybe TRBD1 (5 bases). The CDR3 spans 16 residues. V was pared by 4 bases and J by 0 bases, with 16 bases between. CDR1 and CDR2 from the germline V gene are MGHDK and SYGVNS. CDR3 region: CASSAPWGESSYEQYF. The DNA of the CDR3 is TGTGCCAGCAGTGCCCCATGGGGCGAAAGCTCCTACGAGCAGTACTTC.

The V call is TRBV6-5, the J call TRBJ2-5; no firm D call. CDR1 is MNHEY, CDR2 SVGAGI, per germline. The CDR3 length is 11 residues. Trimming pared 7 bases from V and 5 bases from J, leaving 8 bases between. DNA for the CDR3: TGTGCCAGCACCCCCGGGGAGACCCAGTACTTC. Protein product: CASTPGETQYF.

The CDR3 sequence is CASSSSSPQGYTF. The DNA for the CDR3 is TGTGCCAGCAGCTCTTCCTCACCCCAGGGCTACACCTTC. The V and J genes are TRBV11-3 and TRBJ1-2; D unresolved. The CDR3 consists of 13 residues. V was clipped by 4 bases and J by 8 bases, with 14 bases between them. CDR1 and CDR2 (germline): SGHNT, YENEEA.

This sequence joins TRBV5-1 and TRBJ1-1; tentatively, D is TRBD1 (5 bases). The length of the CDR3 is 14 residues. Trimming pared 4 bases from V and 1 base from J, leaving 11 bases between. Germline loops: CDR1 SGHRS, CDR2 YFSETQ. This CDR3 is CASSVGTSNTEAFF. The DNA for the CDR3 is TGCGCCAGCAGCGTCGGGACTTCGAACACTGAAGCTTTCTTT.

The J gene is TRBJ2-7, the V gene TRBV12-2; the table gives TRBD2 as D, unverified against the DNA. TRBV12-2 corresponds to a pseudogene. The CDR3 is made up of 14 amino acids. CDR3 DNA: TGTGCAAGTCGCGGGGCTAGCGGGAGACGCGAGCAGTACTTC. Its protein product is CASRGASGRREQYF.

The chain has TRBV11-2 and TRBJ2-1, with 11 bases fitting TRBD2. The germline V gene has CDR1 SGHAT and CDR2 FQNNGV. This CDR3 has 18 residues. After removal of 3 bases from V and 8 bases from J, the junction contained 15 bases not matched to a gene. In nucleotides, the CDR3 is TGTGCCAGCAGCTTCTACCCGTCACTAGCGGGAGTGGGTGATGAGCAGTTCTTC. Its translation is CASSFYPSLAGVGDEQFF.

This clone turned up a few times. V usage is TRBV4-1 and J usage is TRBJ1-2; 11 nucleotides match TRBD1. CDR1 and CDR2 from the germline V gene are MGHRA and YSYEKL. The V segment lost 1 base and the J segment 7 bases; nucleotides outside the gene matches: 5. This CDR3 comprises 15 residues. CDR3 amino acids: CASSQAPGQGVGYTF. The CDR3 DNA follows: TGCGCCAGCAGCCAAGCCCCGGGACAGGGGGTTGGCTACACCTTC.

The gene calls are TRBV6-5 and TRBJ2-5; D gene uncertain. Per germline, CDR1 MNHEY and CDR2 SVGAGI. V lost 2 bases, J lost 3 bases, and 10 bases lay in between. There are 14 residues in the CDR3. The CDR3, as DNA: TGTGCCAGCAGTTACCGTTCAATTGAAGAGACCCAGTACTTC. It encodes CASSYRSIEETQYF.

The chain combines TRBV10-2 with TRBJ2-5, with TRBD2 matching 11 bases. After removal of 6 bases from V and 4 bases from J, the junction contained 10 bases not matched to a gene. CDR1 and CDR2 from the germline V gene are WSHSY and SAAADI. This CDR3 has 16 amino acids. CDR3 residues: CASSPSRLAGGETQYF. CDR3 DNA: TGCGCCAGCAGCCCCTCCCGGCTAGCGGGAGGAGAGACCCAGTACTTC.

The chain is built from TRBV5-1 and TRBJ2-3; maybe TRBD2 (5 bases). Between the trimmed V and J ends, which lost 4 bases and 1 base, there was a span of 16 bases. This CDR3 has 16 residues. Germline CDR1 reads SGHRS; CDR2 reads YFSETQ. The CDR3 coding sequence is TGCGCCAGCAGCAACGGACCCGGGGTTGGCACAGATACGCAGTATTTT. Translated, it gives CASSNGPGVGTDTQYF.

CDR3 protein: CASSIWDSNQPQHF. DNA for the CDR3: TGTGCCAGTAGTATATGGGACAGTAATCAGCCCCAGCATTTT. This chain joins TRBV19 and TRBJ1-5, with TRBD1 matching over 7 bases. Germline CDR1 LNHDA, CDR2 SQIVND (reference sequence). The CDR3 has 14 residues. Trimming cost V 2 bases and J 4 bases; bases outside gene matches: 2.

The chain couples TRBV6-5 to TRBJ2-6; no clear D gene. V lost 6 bases, J lost 9 bases, and 9 bases lay in between. The length of the CDR3 is 12 residues. CDR1 is MNHEY and CDR2 is SVGAGI in the germline V gene. Here the CDR3 DNA reads TGTGCCAGCAGACCAGGCAACAACGTCCTGACTTTC. It translates to CASRPGNNVLTF.

V is TRBV19 and J is TRBJ2-2; D is uncertain. V was cut by 1 base and J by 11 bases, with 8 bases left in between. This CDR3 region has 12 residues. Germline CDR1 is LNHDA and CDR2 is SQIVND (reference sequence). The DNA of the CDR3 is TGTGCCAGTAGTATAGCGGGCTTCGAGCTGTTTTTT. Amino acid sequence: CASSIAGFELFF.

This chain connects TRBV29-1 to TRBJ1-1; D call uncertain. CDR3 size: 13 residues. The germline gives CDR1 SQVTM, CDR2 ANQGSEA. V lost 2 bases and J lost 0, with 7 bases in between. In DNA, the CDR3 is TGCAGCGTTGAATCAGCTATGAACACTGAAGCTTTCTTT. It specifies CSVESAMNTEAFF.

The chain has TRBV19 and TRBJ1-5, with TRBD1 matching over 12 bases. The CDR3 has 16 amino acids. The germline CDR1 and CDR2 sequences are LNHDA and SQIVND (reference sequence). Unmatched junction bases numbered 6, after V lost 6 bases and J lost 3 bases. The CDR3 region has the DNA TGTGCCAGTAGGCAGGGACAGGGGGCCCACAATCAGCCCCAGCATTTT. This encodes CASRQGQGAHNQPQHF. Full variable domain (rest looked up from reference TRBV19 and TRBJ1-5): DGGITQSPKYLFRKEGQNVTLSCEQNLNHDAMYWYRQDPGQGLRLIYYSQIVNDFQKGDIAEGYSVSREKKESFPLTVTSAQKNPTAFYLCASRQGQGAHNQPQHFGDGTRLSIL.

The V and J genes are TRBV7-2 and TRBJ2-5, with 9 bases identical to TRBD2. Trimming cost V 1 base and J 5 bases; bases outside gene matches: 8. CDR1 is SGHTA and CDR2 is FQGNSA in the germline V gene. The CDR3 is 16 residues long. Here the CDR3 reads CASSLVTAGGSETQYF. The CDR3 nucleotides are TGTGCCAGCAGCTTAGTCACAGCGGGGGGTTCGGAGACCCAGTACTTC.

The chain combines TRBV14 with TRBJ2-3; D gene unclear. Germline V gene data show CDR1 as SGHDN and CDR2 as FVKESK. The CDR3 is 12 amino acids. V was shortened by 1 base and J by 6 bases, with 5 bases between the two germline ends. The CDR3 loop reads CASSQVSDTQYF. The CDR3 nucleotides read TGTGCCAGCAGCCAAGTCTCTGATACGCAGTATTTT. Complete variable domain (other parts from reference TRBV14 and TRBJ2-3): EAGVTQFPSHSVIEKGQTVTLRCDPISGHDNLYWYRRVMGKEIKFLLHFVKESKQDESGMPNNRFLAERTGGTYSTLKVQPAELEDSGVYFCASSQVSDTQYFGPGTRLTVL.

The chain is built from TRBV5-1 and TRBJ2-7; 9 positions match TRBD1. The CDR3 runs 15 residues. CDR1 and CDR2 (germline): SGHRS, YFSETQ. V gave up 4 bases and J gave up 5 bases; unmatched junction bases: 10. The CDR3 loop is CASSPAGDRVNEQYF. In nucleotides, the CDR3 is TGCGCCAGCAGCCCAGCCGGGGACAGGGTTAACGAGCAGTACTTC.

This chain links TRBV15 with TRBJ1-1; D is ambiguous. The CDR3 consists of 14 residues. Trimming pared 3 bases from V and 1 base from J, leaving 9 bases between. Germline V lookup: CDR1 LNHNV, CDR2 YYDKDF (reference sequence). CDR3 in amino acids: CATSSEPRNTEAFF. CDR3 nucleotides: TGTGCCACCAGCAGTGAACCACGGAACACTGAAGCTTTCTTT.

V gene TRBV6-1 combines with J gene TRBJ2-5; 11 nucleotides align to TRBD1. CDR1 and CDR2 (germline): MNHNS, SASEGT. V lost 7 bases to trimming and J lost 4 bases; unmatched junction nucleotides: 8. The CDR3 totals 15 residues. CDR3 residues: CASMGTGGIRETQYF. CDR3 nucleotides: TGTGCCAGCATGGGGACAGGGGGAATTCGAGAGACCCAGTACTTC.

The V gene is TRBV5-6, the J gene TRBJ2-1, with D unclear. The length of the CDR3 is 16 residues. V lost 0 bases to trimming and J lost 0 bases, with 10 bases between them. CDR1 is SGHDT, CDR2 YYEEEE, per germline. The CDR3 spells CASSLGPLSSYNEQFF. The DNA of the CDR3 is TGTGCCAGCAGCTTGGGGCCGCTTAGCTCCTACAATGAGCAGTTCTTC.

This sequence joins TRBV6-5 and TRBJ1-1, with D possibly being TRBD1 (6 bases). Trimming removed 6 bases from V and 0 bases from J, with 11 bases in between. CDR1 and CDR2 from the germline V gene are MNHEY and SVGAGI. This CDR3 has 14 amino acids. CDR3 nucleotide sequence: TGTGCCAGCAGAACAGGGTCCATGAACACTGAAGCTTTCTTT. As protein: CASRTGSMNTEAFF.

This chain's CDR3 is CSGDGLAGNTGELFF. CDR3 in DNA: TGCAGCGGGGACGGACTAGCGGGGAACACCGGGGAGCTGTTTTTT. The chain employs TRBV29-1 and TRBJ2-2, with TRBD2 matching 11 bases. This CDR3 is built from 15 residues. V trimming: 7 bases; J trimming: 1 base; junction bases outside the gene matches: 5. Germline V gene data show CDR1 as SQVTM and CDR2 as ANQGSEA.

The chain recombines TRBV4-1 with TRBJ2-1; 11 nucleotides match TRBD2. Germline-derived CDR1 and CDR2 are MGHRA and YSYEKL. The CDR3 runs to 17 residues. The V segment lost 0 bases and the J segment 2 bases; nucleotides outside the gene matches: 3. CDR3 in amino acids: CASSQETSGSPYNEQFF. The DNA for the CDR3 is TGCGCCAGCAGCCAAGAAACTAGCGGGAGCCCCTACAATGAGCAGTTCTTC.

The chain combines TRBV5-1 with TRBJ1-1; no firm D call. The germline V and J ends were trimmed by 0 bases and 2 bases, with 14 bases remaining between them. Germline loops: CDR1 SGHRS, CDR2 YFSETQ. CDR3 length: 16 amino acids. CDR3 bases: TGCGCCAGCAGCTTGGGAGCGTCAGCGGTCAACACTGAAGCTTTCTTT. Its protein product is CASSLGASAVNTEAFF.

The genes are TRBV5-1 and TRBJ1-2; the D gene is possibly TRBD1 (5 bases). CDR3 length: 14 amino acids. CDR1 SGHRS and CDR2 YFSETQ come from the germline V gene. V lost 3 bases and J 6 bases, leaving 15 bases between the germline ends. The CDR3 is CASSSAGGNNGYTF. The DNA of the CDR3 is TGCGCCAGCAGCTCCGCCGGGGGGAATAATGGCTACACCTTC.

The chain has TRBV6-6 and TRBJ2-3; possibly TRBD1 for D (6 bases). Germline CDR1 reads MNHNY; CDR2 reads SVGAGI (reference sequence). The V end lost 6 bases, the J end lost 3 bases, and 13 bases lay between the germline ends. The CDR3 is 14 residues long. The chain's CDR3 is CASSHNRATDTQYF. DNA for the CDR3: TGTGCCAGCAGCCACAACAGGGCGACAGATACGCAGTATTTT.

To note about this clone: One end of the junction varies from germline; a read error may be responsible. This chain joins TRBV6-1 and TRBJ2-7; 7 positions match TRBD1. Germline CDR1 is MNHNS and CDR2 is SASEGT. This CDR3 comprises 10 residues. The CDR3 is CASSDPGQSF. The CDR3 DNA follows: TGTGCCAGCAGTGACCCGGGACAGAGCTTC.